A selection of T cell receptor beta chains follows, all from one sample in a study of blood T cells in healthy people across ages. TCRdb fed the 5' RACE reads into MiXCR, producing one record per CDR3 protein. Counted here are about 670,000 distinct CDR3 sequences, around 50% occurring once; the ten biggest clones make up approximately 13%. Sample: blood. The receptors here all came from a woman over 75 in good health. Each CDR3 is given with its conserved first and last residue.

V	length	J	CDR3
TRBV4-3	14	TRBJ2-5	CASSQDYKEETQYF
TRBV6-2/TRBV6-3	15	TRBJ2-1	CASSYQDSPYNEQFF
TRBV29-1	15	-	CSVEDAKRGTYEQYF
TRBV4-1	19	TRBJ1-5	CASSQDSEEATHSNQPQHF
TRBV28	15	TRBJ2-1	CASHPRDRKYNEQFF
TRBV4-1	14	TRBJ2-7	CASSARTPPYEQYF
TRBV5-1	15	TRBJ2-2	CASSSSVGGTGELFF
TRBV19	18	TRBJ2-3	CASSMASGSGQVLDTQYF
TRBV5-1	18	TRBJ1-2	CASSPRRTGKGSLYGYTF
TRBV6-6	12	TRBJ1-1	CASSQYNTEAFF
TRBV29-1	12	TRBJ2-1	CSVLASYNEQFF
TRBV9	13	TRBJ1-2	CASDRGGDYGYTF
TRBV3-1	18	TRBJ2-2	CASSPGLAGSQGTGELFF